One sample yielded the 18 T cell receptor beta chains listed below, sequenced in a study of T cell responses to AZD1222 COVID-19 vaccine. Sequenced by immunoSEQ multiplex PCR; TCRdb stores in-frame clones only, minus some. This repertoire shows around 6,100 clones, about 90% found once; its top ten account for approximately 15%. The sequences come from peripheral blood, collected 28 days after the second AZD1222 dose. These receptors were obtained from an adult who received the AZD1222 COVID-19 vaccine.

This clone occurred once. The chain uses TRBV6-2 or TRBV6-3 and TRBJ1-6; D unresolved. The CDR3 covers 17 residues. Trimming pared 2 bases from V and 0 bases from J, leaving 11 bases between. The germline gives CDR1 MNHEY, CDR2 SVGEGT. The CDR3 reads CASSYHGRSSYNSPLHF. Here the CDR3 DNA reads TGTGCCAGCAGTTACCATGGTCGGAGCTCCTATAATTCACCCCTCCACTTT.

In DNA form, the CDR3 reads TGTGCCAGCAGCTTTGGACTAGCGGACTACAATGAGCAGTTCTTC. Translation: CASSFGLADYNEQFF. The chain has TRBV7-9 and TRBJ2-1; 10 bases are shared with TRBD2. V lost 3 bases and J lost 3; bases outside the gene matches: 2. Germline lookup yields CDR1 SEHNR and CDR2 FQNEAQ (reference sequence). The CDR3 runs 15 residues.

This clone was recorded only once. CDR3 DNA sequence: TGCGCCAGCACCGAAAACGTCGGGCCCCAAGAGACCCAGTACTTC. This gives the protein CASTENVGPQETQYF. J is TRBJ2-5 and V is TRBV5-1; D not certain. Germline V gene lookup returns CDR1 SGHRS and CDR2 YFSETQ. This CDR3 has 15 amino acids. V lost 6 bases, J lost 1 base, and 16 bases lay in between. Drawing the rest from reference TRBV5-1 and TRBJ2-5, the complete variable domain is KAGVTQTPRYLIKTRGQQVTLSCSPISGHRSVSWYQQTPGQGLQFLFEYFSETQRNKGNFPGRFSGRQFSNSRSEMNVSTLELGDSALYLCASTENVGPQETQYFGPGTRLLVL.

This clone came up a few times. The chain employs TRBV11-2 and TRBJ1-3; a weak D match, TRBD1 (6 bases). Trimming left V 2 bases short and J 0 bases short, with 17 bases between. The CDR3 has 18 residues. Germline loops: CDR1 SGHAT, CDR2 FQNNGV. The CDR3 bases are TGTGCCAGCAGCTTAAGCAGGGGCCATATTTCCTCTGGAAACACCATATATTTT. Its translation is CASSLSRGHISSGNTIYF. Full variable domain (outside the CDR3, taken from reference TRBV11-2 and TRBJ1-3): EAGVAQSPRYKIIEKRQSVAFWCNPISGHATLYWYQQILGQGPKLLIQFQNNGVVDDSQLPKDRFSAERLKGVDSTLKIQPAKLEDSAVYLCASSLSRGHISSGNTIYFGEGSWLTVV.

The J gene is TRBJ1-2, the V gene TRBV6-5; 8 nucleotides match TRBD1. Germline V gives CDR1 MNHEY, CDR2 SVGAGI. V gave up 5 bases and J gave up 8 bases; unmatched junction bases: 7. The CDR3 has 13 residues. The CDR3 loop reads CASSTGTGGGYTF. The CDR3 DNA reads as TGTGCCAGCAGTACTGGGACAGGCGGAGGCTACACCTTC.

CDR3 loop: CASHARGQGNTIYF. In DNA form, the CDR3 reads TGTGCCAGCCATGCAAGGGGGCAGGGAAACACCATATATTTT. The rearrangement uses TRBV7-8 and TRBJ1-3; TRBD1 matches 7 bases. The V gene's germline CDR1 is SGHVS and CDR2 FQNEAQ. The CDR3 length is 14 residues. With V trimmed by 8 bases and J by 4 bases, 8 bases remained unmatched. The whole variable domain, filled in from reference TRBV7-8 and TRBJ1-3, reads GAGVSQSPRYKVAKRGQDVALRCDPISGHVSLFWYQQALGQGPEFLTYFQNEAQLDKSGLPSDRFFAERPEGSVSTLKIQRTQQEDSAVYLCASHARGQGNTIYFGEGSWLTVV.

The gene calls are TRBV27 and TRBJ1-1; no firm D call. This CDR3 has 14 residues. The germline V gene has CDR1 MNHEY and CDR2 SMNVEV (reference sequence). Trimming pared 7 bases from V and 0 bases from J, leaving 12 bases between. The CDR3 is CASIGTAMNTEAFF. CDR3 nucleotide sequence: TGTGCCAGCATAGGCACAGCCATGAACACTGAAGCTTTCTTT.

The genes are TRBV7-9 and TRBJ1-2; 7 bases align to TRBD1. The CDR3 is 11 residues long. The J segment lost 8 bases and the V segment lost 4 bases, leaving 1 base of the junction unmatched. Germline CDR1 and CDR2: SEHNR and FQNEAQ (reference sequence). The CDR3 DNA reads TGTGCCAGCAGCTCACAGGGGGGCTACACCTTC. As protein: CASSSQGGYTF. The variable domain in full, completed from reference TRBV7-9 and TRBJ1-2, reads DTGVSQNPRHKITKRGQNVTFRCDPISEHNRLYWYRQTLGQGPEFLTYFQNEAQLEKSRLLSDRFSAERPKGSFSTLEIQRTEQGDSAMYLCASSSQGGYTFGSGTRLTVV.

The chain has TRBV28 and TRBJ2-2; 15 bases map to TRBD2. This CDR3 has 16 residues. The trim removed 5 bases at V and 5 bases at J, leaving 3 bases unmatched. Germline loops: CDR1 MDHEN, CDR2 SYDVKM. The CDR3 loop is CASSPGLAGGTGELFF. The CDR3 DNA reads TGTGCCAGCAGTCCGGGACTAGCGGGGGGTACCGGGGAGCTGTTTTTT.

The rearrangement joins TRBV27 to TRBJ2-7; D gene ambiguous. The CDR3 has 13 amino acids. Germline V gives CDR1 MNHEY, CDR2 SMNVEV (reference sequence). V lost 7 bases and J 5 bases, leaving 15 bases between the germline ends. The CDR3 sequence: CASTNFLSDEQYF. CDR3 sequence (DNA): TGTGCCAGCACTAACTTCCTCAGCGACGAGCAGTACTTC.

The chain employs TRBV6-2 or TRBV6-3 and TRBJ1-2; D unresolved. The CDR3 covers 15 residues. Germline V gene data show CDR1 as MNHEY and CDR2 as SVGEGT. V lost 2 bases, J lost 0 bases, and 10 bases lay in between. This CDR3 reads CASSYDPIPNYGYTF. CDR3 bases: TGTGCCAGCAGTTACGATCCAATCCCTAACTATGGCTACACCTTC.

The chain combines TRBV13 with TRBJ2-1, with TRBD2 matching over 8 bases. V shed 0 bases, J shed 1 base, and the junction held 2 bases outside the gene matches. The CDR3 sequence is 16 residues long. Germline assignment: CDR1 PRHDT and CDR2 FYEKMQ (reference sequence). CDR3 bases: TGTGCCAGCAGCTTAGGCAGCGGGGGTTCCTACAATGAGCAGTTCTTC. Its protein is CASSLGSGGSYNEQFF.

The chain is built from TRBV5-8 and TRBJ2-3, with D perhaps matching TRBD2 (6 bases). Trimming left V 2 bases short and J 2 bases short, with 9 bases between. The germline CDR1 and CDR2 sequences are SGHTS and YDEGEE. There are 14 residues in the CDR3. The CDR3 coding sequence is TGTGCCAGCAGCTTTGGGGGACTCACAGATACGCAGTATTTT. Its translation: CASSFGGLTDTQYF. Drawing the rest from reference TRBV5-8 and TRBJ2-3, the complete variable domain is EAGVTQSPTHLIKTRGQQATLRCSPISGHTSVYWYQQALGLGLQFLLWYDEGEERNRGNFPPRFSGRQFPNYSSELNVNALELEDSALYLCASSFGGLTDTQYFGPGTRLTVL.

The rearrangement uses TRBV27 and TRBJ2-7; TRBD1 might be the D (6 bases). The V and J ends lost 1 base and 3 bases respectively, with 13 bases between them. CDR1 and CDR2 (germline): MNHEY, SMNVEV (reference sequence). CDR3 length equals 15 residues. The CDR3 bases are TGTGCCAGCAGTTTATTCGGGACACGATTCTACGAGCAGTACTTC. It specifies CASSLFGTRFYEQYF.

The chain links TRBV19 to TRBJ2-7, with TRBD2 matching 7 bases. Germline values: CDR1 LNHDA, CDR2 SQIVND (reference sequence). This CDR3 is built from 15 residues. V gave up 3 bases and J gave up 5 bases; unmatched junction bases: 10. The CDR3 bases are TGTGCCAGTAGTATTTTTGACAGCGGGGTCGACGAGCAGTACTTC. Translating gives CASSIFDSGVDEQYF.

The rearrangement links TRBV7-9 to TRBJ2-3, with a possible D match to TRBD1 (6 bases). Trimming took off 1 base at V and 2 bases at J, with 13 bases between the two ends. The CDR3 is 16 amino acids. The germline gives CDR1 SEHNR, CDR2 FQNEAQ (reference sequence). CDR3: CASSLGSGTLTDTQYF. The CDR3 nucleotides read TGTGCCAGCAGCTTAGGTAGTGGGACACTCACAGATACGCAGTATTTT.

The chain carries TRBV27 and TRBJ1-5; 8 bases align to TRBD1. V was pared by 4 bases and J by 6 bases, with 5 bases of the junction left unmatched. The CDR3 extends over 14 amino acids. Germline V gene data show CDR1 as MNHEY and CDR2 as SMNVEV (reference sequence). This CDR3 is CASSSTGGGQPQHF. The DNA for the CDR3 is TGTGCCAGCAGTTCCACAGGGGGGGGTCAGCCCCAGCATTTT.

This clone was observed a few times. The chain joins TRBV20-1 to TRBJ2-1; 10 positions match TRBD2. This CDR3 has 14 amino acids. The junction had 8 bases not matched to a gene; V was cut back by 3 bases and J by 9 bases. CDR1 DFQATT and CDR2 SNEGSKA come from the germline V gene (reference sequence). CDR3 residues: CSASGLAGAIEQFF. The CDR3 region has the DNA TGCAGTGCTAGTGGGCTAGCGGGAGCCATTGAGCAGTTCTTC.